The clone carrying this T cell receptor (beta chain) was seen just once. The antigen remains unidentified. V lost 4 bases and J lost 6, with 7 bases in between. This CDR3 comprises 12 residues. Germline values: CDR1 KGHSH, CDR2 LQKENI. This specimen comes from a study of radiation and T cells in renal cell carcinoma. Regarding the study as a whole: Dominant CDR3 motifs occupied more repertoire in irradiated than control tumors. Compared with controls, irradiated tumors showed greater TCR clonality.

The treatment denotes: treatment-naive control, cytoreductive nephrectomy. Controls were unirradiated tumors from treatment-naive cytoreductive nephrectomy patients. Method: immunoSEQ multiplex PCR; TCRdb's copy keeps in-frame clones and lacks some. The sample consists of 15,000 or so clones, 62% of them appearing once. Here the sequenced sample was tumor tissue, taken from a patient whose treatment was nephrectomy without radiotherapy. The sequence was collected from a man in his 60s with renal cell carcinoma. This sequence joins TRBV18 and TRBJ1-5; D not resolved. The CDR3 sequence is CASSQGTQPQHF. CDR3 coding DNA: TGTGCCAGCTCACAGGGCACTCAGCCCCAGCATTTT.